A selection of T cell receptor beta chains follows, all from one sample in a study of T cell responses to AZD1222 COVID-19 vaccine. Assay: immunoSEQ multiplex PCR; the TCRdb copy retains only in-frame clones and omits some. The top ten hold approximately 4% of the sample, which has approximately 180,000 clones, around 94% seen once. This material consisted of peripheral blood, taken 28 days after the second dose of the MenACWY control vaccine. The source of these receptors is an adult who received the MenACWY meningococcal vaccine as a control. Both conserved end residues are part of each CDR3. The D gene is left open where the match is weak. For some rows the clone size is stated as once, few or many, or as a class when expanded; others skip it.

CDR3nt | CDR3aa | v_gene | abundance | j_gene | d_gene
TGCAGCGTTGGACAGGGGGACTCTGGCTACACCTTC | CSVGQGDSGYTF | TRBV29-1 | . | TRBJ1-2 | TRBD1
TGTGCCAGCAGTGAACGTCAGGGGTGGATTGAAGCTTTCTTT | CASSERQGWIEAFF | TRBV6-1 | . | TRBJ1-1 | .
TGTGCCAGCAGTGAAAGGGCAGGGATGAATTGGGTAGGAGGGGGAACAGATACGCAGTATTTT | CASSERAGMNWVGGGTDTQYF | TRBV6-1 | few | TRBJ2-3 | .
TGCAGCGTTGAGACAGGGAGGGACGAGCAGTACTTC | CSVETGRDEQYF | TRBV29-1 | . | TRBJ2-7 | .
TGTGCCAGCAGCAAGGGGAATCTAGCGGAACACGAGCAGTACTTC | CASSKGNLAEHEQYF | TRBV7-7 | . | TRBJ2-7 | TRBD2
TGTGCCTGGGGGTCCCGGGGGGAGGAAAAACTGTTTTTT | CAWGSRGEEKLFF | TRBV30 | . | TRBJ1-4 | .
TGTGCCAGCAGCTTCAGTGCAGGGGACTATGGCTACACCTTC | CASSFSAGDYGYTF | TRBV5-4 | . | TRBJ1-2 | .
TGTGCCAGCGAGGTCGTGGCGACTGAAGCTTTCTTT | CASEVVATEAFF | TRBV6-5 | . | TRBJ1-1 | .
TGTGCCAGCAGCGTAGCCCCTGACAGGGTGAGCACTGAAGCTTTCTTT | CASSVAPDRVSTEAFF | TRBV9 | . | TRBJ1-1 | TRBD1
TGTGCCTCGGTTCGGGCGCCCCAGCATTTT | CASVRAPQHF | TRBV30 | . | TRBJ1-5 | .
TGCAGCGTTGAAGAGCAATCTGGGGCCAACGTCCTGACTTTC | CSVEEQSGANVLTF | TRBV29-1 | . | TRBJ2-6 | .
TGTGCCAGCAGTCCAGGGACTAGCGGGTCCGAAGAGACCCAGTACTTC | CASSPGTSGSEETQYF | TRBV27 | . | TRBJ2-5 | TRBD2
TGTGCCAGCAGCCAATCCGACAGGGCCACCAGGGCTTTCTTT | CASSQSDRATRAFF | TRBV3-1/TRBV3-2 | . | TRBJ1-1 | TRBD1
TGTGCCAGCAGTGAAATGGTGACGGGGGCGCTTATTATCGGGGAGCTGTTTTTT | CASSEMVTGALIIGELFF | TRBV6-1 | . | TRBJ2-2 | .
TGTGCCAGCAGTGGGCACAGTATCACTGGTCGGGACATTCAGTACTTC | CASSGHSITGRDIQYF | TRBV2 | . | TRBJ2-4 | .
TGTGCCAGCAGTTTCTGGGGGGGGGCCGAAGCTTTCTTT | CASSFWGGAEAFF | TRBV27 | . | TRBJ1-1 | .
TGTGCCAGCAGCTCAGGGGTTGGGGATCAGCCCCAGCATTTT | CASSSGVGDQPQHF | TRBV7-9 | . | TRBJ1-5 | .
TGTGCCAGCAGCTTGGGAGGGGCGAGTGAAAAACTGTTTTTT | CASSLGGASEKLFF | TRBV7-2 | . | TRBJ1-4 | .
TGTGCCAGTAGTACCGCCCTTACAGGGGTAATTAATGAAAAACTGTTTTTT | CASSTALTGVINEKLFF | TRBV19 | . | TRBJ1-4 | TRBD1
TGTGCCAGCAGCAGTAGGGGGGGGAGCACAGATACGCAGTATTTT | CASSSRGGSTDTQYF | TRBV7-2 | . | TRBJ2-3 | .
TGTGCCAGCAGCTCCAGGGGCACTGAAGCTTTCTTT | CASSSRGTEAFF | TRBV11-3 | . | TRBJ1-1 | .
TGTGCCACCAGGGCGGGACAGGGGTATGCCGAGCAGTACTTC | CATRAGQGYAEQYF | TRBV15 | . | TRBJ2-7 | TRBD1
TGTGCTAGTGGTACCGGGACAGGGGGACCCTACGAGCAGTACTTC | CASGTGTGGPYEQYF | TRBV12-5 | . | TRBJ2-7 | TRBD1
TGTGCCAGCACCCGTCTGGGGAGCAATCAGCCCCAGCATTTT | CASTRLGSNQPQHF | TRBV6-5 | once | TRBJ1-5 | .
TGTGCCAGCTCACCAGACAGCTCCTACGAGCAGTACTTC | CASSPDSSYEQYF | TRBV18 | . | TRBJ2-7 | .
TGTGCCTGGAGTGTGGCTGGGGCTAGTCAGCCCCAGCATTTT | CAWSVAGASQPQHF | TRBV30 | . | TRBJ1-5 | .
TGTGCCAGTAGTATGTCCTCGGGCCTCAACTATGGCTACACCTTC | CASSMSSGLNYGYTF | TRBV19 | . | TRBJ1-2 | .
TGTGCCAGCAGTGAACTGAGTTCTAATGAAAAACTGTTTTTT | CASSELSSNEKLFF | TRBV2 | once | TRBJ1-4 | .
TGCGCCAGCAGCCAAGATAACGAGGCAGGGGAGACCCAGTACTTC | CASSQDNEAGETQYF | TRBV4-3 | . | TRBJ2-5 | .
TGTGCCAGCAGTTTTACCGGAGGGAGGAACTACGAGCAGTACTTC | CASSFTGGRNYEQYF | TRBV7-9 | . | TRBJ2-7 | .
TGTGCCAGCAGCTTGGGACTAGCGGGAGGGCGACGAGATACGCAGTATTTT | CASSLGLAGGRRDTQYF | TRBV11-2 | . | TRBJ2-3 | TRBD2
TGTGCCAGCAGTGACTTGACTAGCGGGAACACCGGGGAGCTGTTTTTT | CASSDLTSGNTGELFF | TRBV2 | . | TRBJ2-2 | TRBD2
TGTGCCAGCAGCTTACTGCTAGCGGGAGCTTACAATGAGCAGTTCTTC | CASSLLLAGAYNEQFF | TRBV7-2 | . | TRBJ2-1 | TRBD2
TGTGCCAGCAGCCAAGATTGGTCGTTTCGGGGGCTCACTGAAGCTTTCTTT | CASSQDWSFRGLTEAFF | TRBV3-1/TRBV3-2 | . | TRBJ1-1 | .
TGTGCCAGCAAAAAACAGGGGGCGCGACAGGAGACCCAGTACTTC | CASKKQGARQETQYF | TRBV27 | . | TRBJ2-5 | TRBD1
TGTGCCAGCAGTTGGGGACAGGTGTACAATCAGCCCCAGCATTTT | CASSWGQVYNQPQHF | TRBV6-6 | . | TRBJ1-5 | TRBD1
TGTGCCATCAGGATCGCGGGACGGGAGAACACTGAAGCTTTCTTT | CAIRIAGRENTEAFF | TRBV10-3 | . | TRBJ1-1 | .
TGTGCCAGTAGGACCACCCCCCCGGGCGGTGGGGCCAACGTCCTGACTTTC | CASRTTPPGGGANVLTF | TRBV19 | few | TRBJ2-6 | .
TGTGCCAGCAGTTACCCCCCGGGGAACAATGAGCAGTTCTTC | CASSYPPGNNEQFF | TRBV6-6 | . | TRBJ2-1 | .
TGTGCCAGCAGCTTAGGGGCTACAGTAGGCACTGAAGCTTTCTTT | CASSLGATVGTEAFF | TRBV11-2 | . | TRBJ1-1 | .
TGTGCCAGCAGCCAAGGAGGATACGAGCAGTACTTC | CASSQGGYEQYF | TRBV3-1/TRBV3-2 | . | TRBJ2-7 | .
TGTGCCAGCAGCTTGAGGACAGGCAGCACAGATACGCAGTATTTT | CASSLRTGSTDTQYF | TRBV7-6 | . | TRBJ2-3 | TRBD1
TGTGCCAGCAGTGAAGCGACGGGACAGGGGGCGAGGGAGCAGTACTTC | CASSEATGQGAREQYF | TRBV6-1 | . | TRBJ2-7 | TRBD1
TGTGCCAGCAGCATTAGTTCCCCGAACACTGAAGCTTTCTTT | CASSISSPNTEAFF | TRBV7-3 | . | TRBJ1-1 | .
TGCGCCAGCAGCTTGATCGAGCGGGGGAACTACAATGAGCAGTTCTTC | CASSLIERGNYNEQFF | TRBV5-1 | . | TRBJ2-1 | TRBD2
TGTGCCAGCAGCCAAACGGGGGGCCTCGGGGAGCTGTTTTTT | CASSQTGGLGELFF | TRBV11-3 | . | TRBJ2-2 | .
TGTGCCACCAGCAGAGAACGACACAACTCTGGAAACACCATATATTTT | CATSRERHNSGNTIYF | TRBV15 | . | TRBJ1-3 | .
TGTGCCACCAGCAGAGGAACTTCCCTCCCCCAGCATTTT | CATSRGTSLPQHF | TRBV15 | . | TRBJ1-5 | .